A selection of T cell receptor beta chains follows, all from one sample in a study of blood T cell repertoires in COVID-19. Generated by immunoSEQ multiplex PCR, the TCRdb table keeps only in-frame clones and is missing some. The table includes 84,000 or so clones, under 80% detected once. Material for sequencing was peripheral blood. The receptors originated from a human donor in a cohort sampled during active COVID-19. CDR3s include the opening cysteine and the closing phenylalanine or tryptophan. D genes are given only for firm matches. Some rows have no size entry. The others give once, few or many, or a class for an expanded clone.

>NA|TRBV12-3/TRBV12-4|few|TRBJ2-3
CASKGGTDTQYF
TGTGCCAGCAAAGGGGGCACAGATACGCAGTATTTT
>NA|TRBV19|NA|TRBJ2-3
CASSQDFTDTQYF
TGTGCCAGTAGTCAAGACTTCACAGATACGCAGTATTTT
>TRBD2|TRBV6-2/TRBV6-3|NA|TRBJ2-5
CASSYSPSRLAGGEFQETQYF
TGTGCCAGCAGTTACTCTCCATCCCGGCTAGCGGGGGGCGAATTTCAAGAGACCCAGTACTTC
>NA|TRBV7-9|NA|TRBJ1-6
CASSLDSRVGSPLHF
TGTGCCAGCAGCTTAGATAGCAGGGTGGGCTCACCCCTCCACTTT
>TRBD2|TRBV7-9|NA|TRBJ2-7
CASKAGTTYEQYF
TGTGCCAGCAAGGCAGGGACTACCTACGAGCAGTACTTC
>TRBD1|TRBV3-1/TRBV3-2|NA|TRBJ2-1
CASSSTLPGQGYNEQFF
TGTGCCAGCAGCTCTACTCTTCCGGGACAGGGGTACAATGAGCAGTTCTTC
>TRBD2|TRBV5-1|NA|TRBJ2-7
CASSLAAGGIYEQYF
TGCGCCAGCAGCTTGGCAGCGGGGGGGATATACGAGCAGTACTTC
>NA|TRBV1|NA|TRBJ2-1
CTRLAPGLAGDGEQFF
TGCACCAGACTTGCCCCCGGACTAGCGGGGGATGGTGAGCAGTTCTTC
>NA|TRBV20-1|NA|TRBJ2-7
CSATTDYEQYF
TGCAGTGCTACTACAGACTACGAGCAGTACTTC
>TRBD1|TRBV18|NA|TRBJ1-2
CASSPTGQDYGYTF
TGTGCCAGCTCACCTACCGGACAGGACTATGGCTACACCTTC
>NA|TRBV7-8|NA|TRBJ1-6
CASSSPGTPGRLSPLHF
TGTGCCAGCAGCTCACCCGGGACACCGGGGCGGCTTTCACCCCTCCACTTT
>NA|TRBV5-1|NA|TRBJ1-2
CASSLTSRVYGYTF
TGCGCCAGCAGCTTAACATCGAGGGTCTATGGCTACACCTTC
>NA|TRBV6-5|NA|TRBJ1-1
CASLAAQATEAFF
TGTGCCAGCCTCGCGGCACAGGCCACTGAAGCTTTCTTT
>NA|TRBV12-5|few|TRBJ2-1
CASGSETRQFF
TGTGCTAGTGGTTCAGAGACTAGACAGTTCTTC
>TRBD1|TRBV4-1|NA|TRBJ2-1
CASSQKEQGAYNEQFF
TGCGCCAGCAGCCAAAAGGAACAGGGGGCCTACAATGAGCAGTTCTTC
>TRBD2|TRBV4-1|NA|TRBJ2-6
CASSRAGGRSGANVLTF
TGCGCCAGCAGCCGAGCGGGGGGTCGCTCTGGGGCCAACGTCCTGACTTTC
>TRBD2|TRBV11-3|NA|TRBJ2-5
CASRPGTSGGWYQETQYF
TGTGCCAGCAGACCCGGGACTAGCGGGGGTTGGTACCAAGAGACCCAGTACTTC